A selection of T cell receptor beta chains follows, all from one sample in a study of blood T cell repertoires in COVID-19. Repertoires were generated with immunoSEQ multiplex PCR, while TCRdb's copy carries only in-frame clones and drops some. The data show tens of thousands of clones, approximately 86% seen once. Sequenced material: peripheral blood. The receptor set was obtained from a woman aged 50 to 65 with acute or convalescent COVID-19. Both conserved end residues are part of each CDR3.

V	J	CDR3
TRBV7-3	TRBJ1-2	CASSATGQGQGYTF
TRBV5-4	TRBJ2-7	CASSPGQRAYEQYF
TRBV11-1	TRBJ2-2	CASSLRTGWGTGELFF
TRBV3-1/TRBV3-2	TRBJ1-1	CASSPTVNTEAFF
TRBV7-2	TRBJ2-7	CASSPGTGGGYEQYF
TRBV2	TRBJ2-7	CASRSRRVDPTGQYF
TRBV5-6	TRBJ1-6	CASSLGRRGYSPLHF
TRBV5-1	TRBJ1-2	CASSLAGRGYTF
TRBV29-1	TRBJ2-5	CSVEVVSRGQETQYF
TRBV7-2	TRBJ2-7	CASSQASGGEQYF
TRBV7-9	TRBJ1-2	CASSGAGVYYGYTF
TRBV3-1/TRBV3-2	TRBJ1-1	CASSQVSGVTFF
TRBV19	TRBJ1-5	CASRTGGNQPQHF
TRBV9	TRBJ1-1	CASSPGDVNTEAFF
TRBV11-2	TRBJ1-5	CASSPTGTGGYNQPQHF
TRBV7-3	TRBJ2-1	CASSLNSGRNNEQFF
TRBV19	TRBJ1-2	CASGTGGLPINYGYTF
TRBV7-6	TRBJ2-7	CASSQGTSGNEQYF
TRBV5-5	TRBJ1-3	CASSLRDNNSGNTIYF
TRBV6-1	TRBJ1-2	CASSERGLWNGYTF
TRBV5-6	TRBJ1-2	CASSRAGRGDYGYTF
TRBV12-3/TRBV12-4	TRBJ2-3	CASSQGTSNTQYF
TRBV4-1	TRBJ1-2	CASSQNAGAPYGYTF
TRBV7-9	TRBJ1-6	CASSLDGGGISPLHF
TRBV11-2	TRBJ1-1	CASSLTGAEAFF
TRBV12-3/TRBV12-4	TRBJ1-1	CASSLARVAEAFF
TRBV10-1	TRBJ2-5	CASSDSGAETQYF
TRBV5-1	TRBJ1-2	CASSSDNFGYTF
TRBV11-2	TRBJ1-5	CASSLEGLGNQPQHF
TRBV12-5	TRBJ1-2	CASGLSLNPGHLQRGYTF
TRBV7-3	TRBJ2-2	CASSLTGQGAGTGELFF
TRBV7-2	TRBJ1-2	CASSPPGQGNGYTF
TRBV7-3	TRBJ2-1	CASSLNTGSSYNEQFF
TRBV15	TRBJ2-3	CATSSSLFSSDTQYF
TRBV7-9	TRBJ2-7	CASSIYRGDEQYF
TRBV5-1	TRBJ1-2	CASSMTASNYGYTF
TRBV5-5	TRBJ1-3	CASSLGQGAFSGNTIYF
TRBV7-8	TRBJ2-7	CASSRGGGLAYEQYF
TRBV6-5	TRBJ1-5	CASKETGAPNQPQHF
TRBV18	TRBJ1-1	CASSPQGVNTEAFF
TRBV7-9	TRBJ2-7	CASSLVSGGSSYEQYF
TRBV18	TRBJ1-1	CASSIARGRTEAFF
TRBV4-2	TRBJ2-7	CASSQDRYYEQYF